This record concerns one TCR beta chain sequence. Its specificity is not known. This CDR3 is built from 14 residues. CDR1 and CDR2 (germline): MGHRA, YSYEKL. V gave up 0 bases and J gave up 2 bases, with 7 bases separating them. This sample is part of a study of Ad26.COV2.S vaccination and SARS-CoV-2 variants. For the study at large: This donor came from the COV1001 trial of Ad26.COV2.S. Doses of Ad26.COV2.S were injected into muscle once or twice, 56 days apart. Study-level points and caveats: Spike-specific TCR breadth was greater in vaccine than placebo recipients. With respect to non-spike TCR breadth, vaccine and placebo recipients were similar.

TCRdb keeps only in-frame clones here, not all; method: immunoSEQ multiplex PCR. The sample carries roughly 450,000 clones, over 75% recorded once. Regarding treatment: over 15 received Ad26.COV2.S at low or high dose, single or two shots; about 5 received placebo; per-sample allocation not given. Repertoires come from day 63 after the first vaccine or placebo injection. The sample in question was peripheral blood, obtained in a trial of Ad26.COV2.S vaccine versus placebo. This chain joins TRBV4-1 and TRBJ2-5, with D uncertain. The clonotype was recovered from a person aged 18-65 years who received the Ad26.COV2.S COVID-19 vaccine or a placebo. CDR3 DNA: TGCGCCAGCAGCCAAGATTGGAGTCAAGAGACCCAGTACTTC. It yields the protein CASSQDWSQETQYF.